Following are 11 T cell receptor delta chains from one sample sequenced in a study of gammadelta T cells in human blood. TCRdb made new clone calls on the RT-PCR reads using CATT. The top ten clones hold less than 25% of a sample with under 1,500 delta-chain clones, 48% of them seen once. Material: Vgamma9Vdelta2 gamma-delta T cells from adult blood. These receptors all come from a human donor.

As regards this clone: One base separates it from a far larger clone, so it is likely a read error. This sample includes further DNA sequences coding for the same CDR3. This rearrangement joins TRDV2 to TRDJ1, with D unresolved. Germline loops: CDR1 GEAIGNYY, CDR2 EKD. CDR3 length: 14 residues. The CDR3 is CACDTLGHSDKLIF. Here the CDR3 DNA reads TGCGCCTGTGACACCCTCGGGCATTCCGATAAACTCATCTTT.

Regarding this clone: TCRdb assigns this DNA the protein of a much larger clone, which departs from its translation at residue 11; this likely reflects a read error, and the protein shown comes from translating the DNA. The chain joins TRDV2 to TRDJ1; 7 bases map to TRDD3. There are 17 residues in the CDR3. Per the germline V gene, CDR1 is GEAIGNYY and CDR2 is EKD. J lost 0 bases, V lost 0 bases, and 9 bases had no gene match. The CDR3 here is CACDTVATGAYTDKLIF. The CDR3 nucleotides are TGTGCCTGTGACACCGTGGCGACTGGGGCTTACACCGATAAACTCATCTTT.

This clone is medium-sized. The chain combines TRDV2 with TRDJ1; 13 bases agree with TRDD3. This CDR3 is built from 20 residues. Losses at the gene ends were 3 bases for V and 0 bases for J; bases not matched to a gene: 15. CDR1 and CDR2 (germline): GEAIGNYY, EKD. For the CDR3, the DNA is TGTGCCTGTGACCCCCTTTTGGGGACTGGGGGATACGGGTACACCGATAAACTCATCTTT. Protein: CACDPLLGTGGYGYTDKLIF.

By its share, this clone is large. V usage is TRDV2 and J usage is TRDJ1; 8 bases fit TRDD3. The CDR3 totals 16 residues. V trimming: 0 bases; J trimming: 4 bases; junction bases outside the gene matches: 9. CDR1 and CDR2 from the germline V gene are GEAIGNYY and EKD. CDR3 in DNA: TGTGCCTGTGACACCGTAAGCCGGGGGATAATCGATAAACTCATCTTT. This codes for CACDTVSRGIIDKLIF.

Note on this clone: Possible read error: a much larger clone is one base away. V gene TRDV2 combines with J gene TRDJ1, with 8 bases matching TRDD3. Per germline, CDR1 GEAIGNYY and CDR2 EKD. The CDR3 extends over 16 amino acids. CDR3 coding DNA: TGTGCCCGTGACACCCCCTGGGGGAAGGACACCGATAAACTCATCTTT. Translation: CARDTPWGKDTDKLIF.

Notes on this clone: A read error is likely here: a far larger clone is one base away. Other DNA sequences of this sample code for an identical CDR3. The chain carries TRDV2 and TRDJ1; TRDD3 matches 8 bases. The V and J ends lost 0 bases and 0 bases, in that order; junction bases with no gene match: 17. CDR1 GEAIGNYY and CDR2 EKD come from the germline V gene. This CDR3 region has 20 residues. The CDR3 region has the DNA TGTGCCTGTGACACCGTGCGTACTGGGGGGTACAAGCTGTACACCGATAAACTCATCTTT. Amino acid sequence: CACDTVRTGGYKLYTDKLIF.

Concerning this clone itself: Given a far larger clone just one base away, this is likely a sequencing read error. The chain couples TRDV2 to TRDJ1, with 12 bases that match TRDD3. The germline gives CDR1 GEAIGNYY, CDR2 EKD. CDR3 size: 16 residues. The CDR3 loop reads CACDQLGDTSTEKLIF. The CDR3 region has the DNA TGTGCCTGTGACCAACTGGGGGATACTTCTACCGAAAAACTCATCTTT.

The chain recombines TRDV2 with TRDJ1, with 10 bases fitting TRDD3. Germline CDR1 GEAIGNYY, CDR2 EKD. This CDR3 comprises 15 residues. The ends lost 3 bases at V and 3 bases at J; junction bases unmatched: 6. In DNA, the CDR3 is TGTGCCTGTGACGCCGGGGGATACGCGTCCGATAAACTCATCTTT. Its protein is CACDAGGYASDKLIF.

The chain combines TRDV2 with TRDJ1, with 13 bases that match TRDD3. There are 17 residues in the CDR3. V shed 3 bases, J shed 2 bases, and the junction held 8 bases outside the gene matches. Per germline, CDR1 GEAIGNYY and CDR2 EKD. CDR3 region: CACDPVLGDTLTDKLIF. The CDR3 DNA is TGTGCCTGTGACCCCGTACTGGGGGATACGCTTACCGATAAACTCATCTTT.

Turning to this clone: Only one base separates this from a far larger clonotype, so it likely reflects a read error. The genes are TRDV2 and TRDJ3, with 11 bases matching TRDD3. The CDR3 has 18 amino acids. Germline trimming cut 0 bases from V and 2 bases from J; bases unmatched to any gene: 2. Germline loops: CDR1 GEAIGNYY, CDR2 EKD. CDR3 DNA: TGTGCCTGTGACACCGTACTGGGGGATACCTGGGACACCCGACAGATGTTTTTC. Amino acid sequence: CACDTVLGDTWDTRQMFF.

Turning to this clone: A much larger clone differs from this one at a single base, so this may be a read error. The chain is built from TRDV2 and TRDJ3, with 12 bases fitting TRDD3. V was clipped by 0 bases and J by 0 bases; unmatched bases: 23. CDR3 length: 26 residues. The germline V gene has CDR1 GEAIGNYY and CDR2 EKD. The CDR3 bases are TGTGCCTGTGACACCGGCTGGGGGATACGCGACGACGCCGAGGATCCTAGCTCCTGGGACACCCGACAGATGTTTTTC. It encodes CACDTGWGIRDDAEDPSSWDTRQMFF.